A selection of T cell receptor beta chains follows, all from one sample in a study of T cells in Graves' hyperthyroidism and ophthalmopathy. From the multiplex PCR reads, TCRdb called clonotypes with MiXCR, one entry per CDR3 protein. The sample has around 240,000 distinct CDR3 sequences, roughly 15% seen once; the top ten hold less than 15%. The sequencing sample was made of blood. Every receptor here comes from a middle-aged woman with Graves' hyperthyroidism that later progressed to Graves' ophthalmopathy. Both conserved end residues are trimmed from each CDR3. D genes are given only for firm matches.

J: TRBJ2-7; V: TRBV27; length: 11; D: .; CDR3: ASSYGGAGEQY
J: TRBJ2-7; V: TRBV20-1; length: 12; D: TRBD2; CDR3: SARVGGGPYEQY
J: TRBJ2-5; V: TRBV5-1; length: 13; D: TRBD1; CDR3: ASSYTPGQQETQY
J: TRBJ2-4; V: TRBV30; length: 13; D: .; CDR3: AWSVRLSAKNIKY
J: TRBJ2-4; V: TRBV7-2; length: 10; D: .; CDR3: ASSSAGSIQY
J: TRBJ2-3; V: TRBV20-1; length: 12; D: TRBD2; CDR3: SARDGRETDTQY
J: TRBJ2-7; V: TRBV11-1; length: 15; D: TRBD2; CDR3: ASSLNSASGRRYEQY
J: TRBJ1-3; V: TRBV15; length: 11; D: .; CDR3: ATSRDNRNTIY
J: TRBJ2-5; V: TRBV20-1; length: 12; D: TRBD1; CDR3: SAARDRVQETQY
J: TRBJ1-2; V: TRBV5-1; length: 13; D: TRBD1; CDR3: ASSLPTGANYGYT
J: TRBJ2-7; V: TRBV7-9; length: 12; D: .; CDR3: ASNLGGASYEQY
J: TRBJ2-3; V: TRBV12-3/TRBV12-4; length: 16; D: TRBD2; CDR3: ASSLIWTSGLAGDTQY
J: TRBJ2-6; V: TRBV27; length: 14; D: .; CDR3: ASSFLPGSGANVLT
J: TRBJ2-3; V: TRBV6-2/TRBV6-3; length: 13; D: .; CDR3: ASSYQGRTTDTQY
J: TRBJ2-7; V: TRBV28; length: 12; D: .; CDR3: ASSLSQGLHEQY
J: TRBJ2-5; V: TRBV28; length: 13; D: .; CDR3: ASSPTPGSGETQY
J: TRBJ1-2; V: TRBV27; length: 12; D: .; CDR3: ASKSGASNYGYT
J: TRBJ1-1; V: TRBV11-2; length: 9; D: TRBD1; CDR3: ASSQGARAF
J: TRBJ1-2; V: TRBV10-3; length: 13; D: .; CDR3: AISESTGVNYGYT
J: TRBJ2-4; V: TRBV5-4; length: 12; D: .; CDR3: ASSPQGVKNIQY
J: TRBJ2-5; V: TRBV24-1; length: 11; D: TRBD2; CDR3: ATAGGPRETQY
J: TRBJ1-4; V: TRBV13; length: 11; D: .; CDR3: ASSLVVGEKLF
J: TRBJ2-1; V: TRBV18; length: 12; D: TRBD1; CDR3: ASSPPGSTGGQF
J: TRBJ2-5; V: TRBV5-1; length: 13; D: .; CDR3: ASSLVAVYQETQY
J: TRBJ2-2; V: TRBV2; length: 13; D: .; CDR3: ATALMGSGTGELF